The T cell receptor beta chain described here comes from a study of identical twins. Study results and caveats: High-abundance cord blood beta clonotypes had fewer insertions; memory repertoires showed none. The authors drew conclusions from cross-sectional statistical analysis rather than following the same donors.

This clonotype was observed a handful of times. Its antigen remains unknown. The germline V gene encodes CDR1 DFQATT and CDR2 SNEGSKA (reference sequence). The CDR3 spans 14 residues. Trimming at V came to 6 bases and at J to 6 bases, leaving 11 bases not matched to a gene. The cDNA had a unique molecular identifier and a template-switch universal primer site. TCRdb fed the 5' RACE reads into MiXCR, producing one record per CDR3 protein. The repertoire holds around 480,000 distinct CDR3 sequences, more than 13% seen once, with more than 0.8% in the top ten. These data were likewise used in another study, on yellow fever vaccine responses in identical twins.

Sequenced: CD4+ T cells sorted from blood. The TCR was taken from a woman under 30 in good health. The J gene is TRBJ1-2, the V gene TRBV20-1, with 9 bases lining up with TRBD1. The CDR3 loop is CSAIPPGQGNGYTF. Here the CDR3 DNA reads TGCAGTGCCATTCCCCCGGGACAGGGAAATGGCTACACCTTC.